The present T cell receptor (beta chain) was sequenced within a study of blood T cell repertoires in COVID-19 (dated by TCRdb to 2019 to 2021). With regard to the full study: The collaborator samples originated in the United States, Italy and Spain and spanned the acute and convalescent phases of COVID-19. The material from the prospective study consisted of cDNA or gDNA derived from T cells, B-cell-depleted T cells, or PBMCs. Deeply sampled blood TCRbeta repertoires from subjects exposed to, actively infected with, or recovered from COVID-19 were included in the dataset. The repertoires were released in a freely available public database meant as a resource for research on the immune response to SARS-CoV-2. Samples came from the ongoing ImmuneRACE study (first 160 participants) plus 1,254 subjects from 6 global collaborators. The sample metadata nearly always contained a de-identified subject ID, COVID-19 status, age in years and sex. Where available, HLA class I and class II types were obtained from metadata supplied by the sample provider rather than from assay-based typing.

Comments on this clone: Its target antigen remains unknown. Per-base qualities were not stored, and no clone one base away is much larger. This sample also contains other DNA sequences that code for the same CDR3.

Whole blood was collected in K2EDTA tubes by collaborating institutions according to the institutions' own protocols. For TCRbeta analysis, collaborator samples were shipped as frozen whole blood, as isolated PBMCs, or as DNA extracted from either sample type. The immunoSEQ Assay, a bias-controlled multiplex PCR, was used to amplify TCRbeta CDR3 regions from genomic DNA. As for the authors' bioinformatics: Nucleated cell counts per sample were estimated from amplification of reference gene primers within the assay. To quantify the absolute abundance of each unique TCRbeta CDR3 rearrangement, sequence reads were collapsed and filtered. For each sample, productive Simpson clonality was calculated by taking the square root of Simpson's diversity index across productive rearrangements. The immuneACCESS repertoire file appears here via TCRdb, limited to in-frame rearrangements. These files lack a portion of the clones; in checked studies, under half of the deficit traces to unresolved V genes, and the cause of the others is not known. Clone size and the V and J calls come from that table; the DNA yielded D and trimming. The sample data list about 380,000 clones, and 81% of these were observed just once. Of the sample, more than 0.95% is held by the ten largest clones.

On the study overall, not on this receptor specifically: The amount of clinical and demographic metadata varied by source and participant and was provided uncurated.

The germline V gene (reference sequence) yields DFQATT for CDR1 and SNEGSKA for CDR2. Its CDR3 holds 11 amino acids, cysteine through phenylalanine. This entry keeps only the CDR3 DNA: 33 bases, framed from base 1. The clonotype comes from a human donor with acute or convalescent COVID-19. The donor label of this sample is uncertain. The V and J segments used are TRBV20-1 and TRBJ1-1, with a tentative D gene TRBD1 over 5 matching bases. Material: peripheral blood. The nucleotides read TGCAGGGGGCTCCTGAACACTGAAGCTTTCTTT. It specifies CRGLLNTEAFF.